This is a list of T cell receptor beta chains from one sample in a study of T-cell reconstitution after alpha-beta-depleted transplantation in children. TCRdb passed the PCR reads through MiXCR, listing each CDR3 protein once. Among some 310,000 distinct CDR3 sequences listed, around 25% were seen once. Sequences were derived from PBMCs, mostly from graft donor cells, sampled 180 days after TCRalphabeta/CD19-depleted stem cell transplant. Receptors were obtained from a male patient younger than 18 who had a stem cell transplant for acute lymphoblastic leukemia, so the T cells may come from the graft donor. CDR3s include the opening cysteine and the closing phenylalanine or tryptophan. A D gene is named only where the DNA matches it firmly. Size tells how often a clone was seen (once, few, many) or the class of an expanded clone, and some rows leave it out.

D,J,V,size,CDR3,DNA
.,TRBJ2-1,TRBV5-1,.,CASSLYDSYNEQFF,TGCGCCAGCAGCTTGTACGACAGCTACAATGAGCAGTTCTTC
.,TRBJ2-3,TRBV9,few,CASSLRSGTPSTDTQYF,TGTGCCAGCAGCCTTAGGTCGGGGACTCCTAGCACAGATACGCAGTATTTT
TRBD1,TRBJ2-7,TRBV20-1,.,CSAGRTGGQKQYF,TGCAGTGCTGGGCGGACAGGGGGACAGAAGCAGTACTTC
TRBD2,TRBJ2-1,TRBV7-9,.,CASSLAGREEEDEQFF,TGTGCCAGCAGCTTAGCGGGTCGGGAGGAGGAGGATGAGCAGTTCTTC
TRBD1,TRBJ1-6,TRBV10-3,.,CAISPSDRGNSPLHF,TGTGCCATCAGCCCCTCTGACAGGGGTAATTCACCCCTCCACTTT
.,TRBJ2-5,TRBV6-1,.,CASSQGGPLETQYF,TGTGCCAGCAGCCAAGGGGGGCCATTAGAGACCCAGTACTTC
.,TRBJ2-1,TRBV6-2/TRBV6-3,few,CASSPLVQQFF,TGTGCCAGCAGCCCTCTAGTACAGCAGTTCTTC
TRBD1,TRBJ2-1,TRBV4-1,few,CAGGTGSYNEQFF,TGCGCCGGGGGGACAGGATCCTACAATGAGCAGTTCTTC
TRBD2,TRBJ2-7,TRBV9,.,CASSVEEAGPSYEQYF,TGTGCCAGCAGCGTAGAAGAAGCGGGACCATCCTACGAGCAGTACTTC
TRBD2,TRBJ2-7,TRBV7-8,.,CASSWGSGVYEQYF,TGTGCCAGCAGCTGGGGTAGCGGGGTCTACGAGCAGTACTTC
TRBD2,TRBJ2-7,TRBV20-1,.,CSASTSGISYEQYF,TGCAGTGCTTCAACTAGCGGGATTAGCTACGAGCAGTACTTC
TRBD2,TRBJ2-1,TRBV10-3,.,CAISTPAHSGGRYNEQFF,TGTGCCATCAGTACACCGGCTCATAGCGGGGGCCGCTACAATGAGCAGTTCTTC
.,TRBJ2-2,TRBV7-2,.,CASSSSGTLNTGELFF,TGTGCCAGCAGCTCTTCCGGGACACTGAACACCGGGGAGCTGTTTTTT
TRBD2,TRBJ2-2,TRBV7-2,.,CASSLAYSGTGELFF,TGTGCCAGCAGCTTAGCCTATAGCGGGACCGGGGAGCTGTTTTTT